These 29 T cell receptor beta chains were all obtained from the same sample, sequenced in a study of Graves' ophthalmopathy and Graves' hyperthyroidism. The TCR beta CDR3 regions underwent amplification from RNA transcripts. First-round RT-PCR relied on HTBI primers, and a second-round multiplex PCR came next. In TCRdb, the multiplex PCR reads were re-called with MiXCR into one record per CDR3 protein. Seen here are about 600,000 distinct CDR3 sequences, approximately 37% observed once, and the top ten hold approximately 4.1%. The sample was peripheral blood or thyroid tissue (not recorded which). These receptors were taken from an adult man with Graves' hyperthyroidism.

CDR3 sequence: CATSDHRWGHNEQFF. The CDR3 bases are TGTGCCACCAGTGATCACAGGTGGGGCCACAATGAGCAGTTCTTC. The rearrangement joins TRBV24-1 to TRBJ2-1, with TRBD1 as a possible D gene (5 bases). Germline V gene lookup returns CDR1 KGHDR and CDR2 SFDVKD. The CDR3 contains 15 residues. Deletions cut 3 bases from V and 5 bases from J, with 13 bases between.

In its sample, this clonotype was seen many times. The chain links TRBV10-3 to TRBJ2-5, with a tentative D call TRBD2 (5 bases). V shed 2 bases and J shed 5 bases, with 24 bases lying between them. Germline V gene data show CDR1 as ENHRY and CDR2 as SYGVKD. The CDR3 runs 18 residues. The CDR3 nucleotides read TGTGCCATCAGTGAGGAGGCTAGCCATTCCGACAAGGTGGAGACCCAGTACTTC. The encoded protein is CAISEEASHSDKVETQYF.

The chain joins TRBV14 to TRBJ2-5, with a tentative D call TRBD2 (6 bases). The CDR3 has 14 residues. Germline V gene sequence: CDR1 SGHDN, CDR2 FVKESK. Trimming shortened V by 4 bases and J by 5 bases, and 14 bases separated the two germline ends. The DNA of the CDR3 is TGTGCCAGCAGCCTAACGGCGGGATTTGAGACCCAGTACTTC. It translates to CASSLTAGFETQYF.

The rearrangement uses TRBV7-3 and TRBJ2-7; 9 nucleotides align to TRBD2. CDR1 SGHTA and CDR2 FQGTGA come from the germline V gene. The CDR3 is made up of 15 amino acids. With 2 bases clipped from V and 7 bases from J, the junction kept 9 bases outside the gene matches. CDR3 protein: CASSLAGGSYNEQYF. The CDR3 coding sequence is TGTGCCAGCAGCTTAGCGGGAGGGTCCTACAATGAGCAGTACTTC.

This clonotype was seen ten or more times. This rearrangement joins TRBV11-2 to TRBJ1-5; possibly TRBD1 for D (6 bases). The CDR3 sequence is 16 residues long. Trimming removed 1 base at V and 6 bases at J, with 16 bases between. Germline V lookup: CDR1 SGHAT, CDR2 FQNNGV. The CDR3 loop is CASSLGSGAQGQPQHF. Written as DNA, the CDR3 is TGTGCCAGCAGCTTAGGATCGGGGGCCCAGGGTCAGCCCCAGCATTTT.

V is TRBV3-1 and J is TRBJ1-3, with 7 bases lining up with TRBD1. In germline, CDR1 is LGHDT, CDR2 YNNKEL (reference sequence). J gave up 3 bases and V 5 bases, and 7 bases lay outside the gene matches. This CDR3 has 15 amino acids. CDR3 sequence (DNA): TGTGCCAGCAGCTCCAGGACAGGATTTGGAAACACCATATATTTT. Translating gives CASSSRTGFGNTIYF.

CDR3 nucleotides: TGTGCCATCAGCCTCCGGGAAGGCACTGAAGCTTTCTTT. Its translation is CAISLREGTEAFF. The chain employs TRBV10-3 and TRBJ1-1; D gene unclear. V dropped 6 bases and J dropped 4 bases, with 12 bases sitting between them. Looked up from germline, CDR1 is ENHRY and CDR2 is SYGVKD. The CDR3 has 13 residues.

The chain uses TRBV29-1 and TRBJ2-5, with unresolved D. This CDR3 contains 11 residues. The germline V and J ends were trimmed by 8 bases and 1 base, with 8 bases remaining between them. Germline assignment: CDR1 SQVTM and CDR2 ANQGSEA. The CDR3 here is CSSPSQETQYF. The CDR3 DNA reads TGCAGCTCACCCTCCCAAGAGACCCAGTACTTC.

The chain carries TRBV7-9 and TRBJ1-5; no definite D call. Trimming took 5 bases from V and 11 from J, leaving 16 bases between them. The V gene's germline CDR1 is SEHNR and CDR2 FQNEAQ (reference sequence). The CDR3 runs 13 residues. The CDR3 region has the DNA TGTGCCAGCAGCCTAACTCCGAGGGCGACCCAGCATTTT. Translated: CASSLTPRATQHF.

This clonotype was picked up many times. This chain connects TRBV5-6 to TRBJ2-5; 7 nucleotides match TRBD2. This CDR3 is built from 17 residues. Trimming removed 0 bases from V and 10 bases from J; junction bases left unmatched: 18. The germline V gene encodes CDR1 SGHDT and CDR2 YYEEEE. CDR3 nucleotide sequence: TGTGCCAGCAGCTTGGAATCTCCGGCCTGGTATGGGGGGGACCAGTACTTC. The encoded protein is CASSLESPAWYGGDQYF. Variable domain in full (rest from reference TRBV5-6 and TRBJ2-5): DAGVTQSPTHLIKTRGQQVTLRCSPKSGHDTVSWYQQALGQGPQFIFQYYEEEERQRGNFPDRFSGHQFPNYSSELNVNALLLGDSALYLCASSLESPAWYGGDQYFGPGTRLLVL.

This clonotype has only a few counts. This chain joins TRBV7-9 and TRBJ2-7, with 15 bases aligning to TRBD2. The CDR3 is 14 amino acids. The germline V gene encodes CDR1 SEHNR and CDR2 FQNEAQ (reference sequence). J lost 10 bases, V lost 5 bases, and 6 bases had no gene match. The DNA of the CDR3 is TGTGCCAGCAGCAAAGGGACTAGCGGGGGGTTCCAGTACTTC. Translated, it gives CASSKGTSGGFQYF. The complete variable domain, with remaining parts taken from reference TRBV7-9 and TRBJ2-7, reads DTGVSQNPRHKITKRGQNVTFRCDPISEHNRLYWYRQTLGQGPEFLTYFQNEAQLEKSRLLSDRFSAERPKGSFSTLEIQRTEQGDSAMYLCASSKGTSGGFQYFGPGTRLTVT.

This clonotype came up many times. The chain recombines TRBV10-3 with TRBJ1-5, with 7 bases identical to TRBD1. This CDR3 spans 14 amino acids. The germline V gene encodes CDR1 ENHRY and CDR2 SYGVKD. With V trimmed by 10 bases and J by 0 bases, 6 bases remained unmatched. The CDR3 DNA is TGTGCCACGGGAGACAGGGATAGCAATCAGCCCCAGCATTTT. It codes for CATGDRDSNQPQHF.

In its sample, this clonotype was seen a few times. For the CDR3, the DNA is TGTGCCAGCAGCCCGGGGGTCCCCGCCGGGGAGCTGTTTTTT. Its protein is CASSPGVPAGELFF. This chain links TRBV7-3 with TRBJ2-2, with a possible D match to TRBD2 (6 bases). CDR1 and CDR2 from the germline V gene are SGHTA and FQGTGA. V was pared by 5 bases and J by 6 bases, with 13 bases between. The CDR3 loop spans 14 amino acids.

This chain's CDR3 is CASSSRGQSPYNEQFF. The CDR3, as DNA: TGTGCCAGCAGCTCACGGGGCCAATCGCCTTACAATGAGCAGTTCTTC. The chain has TRBV7-2 and TRBJ2-1; D possibly uses TRBD1 or TRBD2 (5 bases each). This CDR3 has 16 amino acids. Germline V lookup: CDR1 SGHTA, CDR2 FQGNSA. V shed 4 bases and J shed 4 bases, with 17 bases lying between them.

This clonotype was detected only a few times. V and J are TRBV20-1 and TRBJ2-7; D may be TRBD1 (5 bases). CDR1 DFQATT and CDR2 SNEGSKA come from the germline V gene (reference sequence). The CDR3 is 15 residues long. The germline V and J ends were trimmed by 1 base and 4 bases, with 17 bases remaining between them. CDR3 region: CSARVPGRALYEQYF. The CDR3 DNA reads as TGCAGTGCTAGAGTCCCGGGCAGGGCCCTATACGAGCAGTACTTC.

The J gene is TRBJ1-5, the V gene TRBV19, with D perhaps matching TRBD1 (6 bases). The CDR3 totals 14 residues. Trimming took off 7 bases at V and 4 bases at J, with 14 bases between the two ends. Germline assignment: CDR1 LNHDA and CDR2 SQIVND (reference sequence). CDR3 sequence: CASTHRAINQPQHF. CDR3 bases: TGTGCCAGTACTCACAGGGCGATTAATCAGCCCCAGCATTTT. Combining the CDR3 with reference TRBV19 and TRBJ1-5 gives the whole variable domain DGGITQSPKYLFRKEGQNVTLSCEQNLNHDAMYWYRQDPGQGLRLIYYSQIVNDFQKGDIAEGYSVSREKKESFPLTVTSAQKNPTAFYLCASTHRAINQPQHFGDGTRLSIL.

This clonotype was recorded many times. The chain combines TRBV10-2 with TRBJ2-7, with D perhaps matching TRBD1 (6 bases). The V end was cut by 6 bases, the J end by 5 bases, with 14 bases between. CDR1 WSHSY and CDR2 SAAADI come from the germline V gene. There are 13 residues in the CDR3. The CDR3 DNA is TGCGCCAGCAGCCAAGACAGGTTCGACGAGCAGTACTTC. This codes for CASSQDRFDEQYF.

V usage is TRBV7-3 and J usage is TRBJ2-3; 7 bases align to TRBD2. Germline CDR1 SGHTA, CDR2 FQGTGA. CDR3 length equals 17 residues. V shed 0 bases, J shed 4 bases, and the junction held 10 bases outside the gene matches. The CDR3 protein is CASSLTGEAGMSDTQYF. The DNA for the CDR3 is TGTGCCAGCAGCTTAACGGGGGAAGCGGGGATGTCAGATACGCAGTATTTT.

This clonotype showed up many times. The rearrangement uses TRBV2 and TRBJ2-7; 7 bases agree with TRBD1. Trimming removed 5 bases from V and 2 bases from J; junction bases left unmatched: 3. This CDR3 has 13 amino acids. From germline, CDR1 is SNHLY and CDR2 FYNNEI. The CDR3 DNA follows: TGTGCCAGCAGTTGGGACAGCGCCTACGAGCAGTACTTC. Translated: CASSWDSAYEQYF.

Concerning this clonotype itself: This may come from a read error, since a much larger clone is one base off. The V gene is TRBV5-1, the J gene TRBJ2-2; D is unresolved. The CDR3 length is 12 residues. V shed 0 bases and J shed 7 bases, with 4 bases lying between them. Germline CDR1 reads SGHRS; CDR2 reads YFSETQ. CDR3 region: CASSLGFGELFF. The CDR3 region has the DNA TGCGCCAGCAGCTTGGGGTTCGGGGAGCTGTTTTTT.

The CDR3 DNA follows: TGTGCCAGTAGTCCGGGACTAGCGGGACCAGATACGCAGTTCTTC. The encoded protein is CASSPGLAGPDTQFF. V and J are TRBV19 and TRBJ2-1, with 13 bases lining up with TRBD2. CDR3 size: 15 residues. Trimming cost V 5 bases and J 12 bases; bases outside gene matches: 10. Germline V gene data show CDR1 as LNHDA and CDR2 as SQIVND (reference sequence).

This clonotype was seen more than once but under ten times. CDR3 DNA sequence: TGTGCCTGGCATAGGGGGAACACTGAAGCTTTCTTT. Its protein product is CAWHRGNTEAFF. The rearrangement uses TRBV30 and TRBJ1-1; weak D call: TRBD1 (5 bases). Germline CDR1 GTSNPN, CDR2 SVGIG (reference sequence). Trimming removed 5 bases at V and 1 base at J, with 8 bases between. The CDR3 length is 12 residues.

This sequence joins TRBV15 and TRBJ2-7, with a weak D call TRBD2 (6 bases). The CDR3 runs 15 residues. The germline V and J ends were trimmed by 3 bases and 6 bases, with 18 bases remaining between them. Germline-derived CDR1 and CDR2 are LNHNV and YYDKDF (reference sequence). The CDR3 sequence: CATSRGLLGGPEQYF. The CDR3, as DNA: TGTGCCACCAGCAGGGGACTTCTGGGGGGTCCCGAGCAGTACTTC.

This clonotype was detected many times. The CDR3 coding sequence is TGTGCCAGCAGTTTAGGGCGCAGGGGGCTATCCTACGAGCAGTACTTC. This sequence encodes CASSLGRRGLSYEQYF. The chain links TRBV12-3 or TRBV12-4 to TRBJ2-7; 8 bases agree with TRBD1. The CDR3 totals 16 residues. With 1 base clipped from V and 1 base from J, the junction kept 6 bases outside the gene matches.

This clonotype has ten or more counts. This sequence joins TRBV7-9 and TRBJ2-5; D uncertain. This CDR3 region has 18 residues. V dropped 5 bases and J dropped 2 bases, with 24 bases sitting between them. Germline loops: CDR1 SEHNR, CDR2 FQNEAQ (reference sequence). CDR3 loop: CASSLHTYGETKQETQYF. The CDR3 DNA sequence: TGTGCCAGCAGCCTACATACATATGGAGAGACCAAGCAAGAGACCCAGTACTTC.

This clonotype occurred many times. The chain has TRBV12-3 or TRBV12-4 and TRBJ2-5, with 9 bases lining up with TRBD1. The CDR3 spans 15 residues. Trimming took 3 bases from V and 3 from J; bases not matched to a gene: 5. The CDR3 DNA is TGTGCCAGCAGTTTCAGGGGGGACAGGGAAGAGACCCAGTACTTC. Its protein product is CASSFRGDREETQYF.

A remark on this clonotype: A much larger clonotype is one base distant, so this may be a read error. The chain carries TRBV6-5 and TRBJ2-5; TRBD1 is a possible D gene (6 bases). Looked up from germline, CDR1 is MNHEY and CDR2 is SVGAGI. Trimming took 6 bases from V and 2 from J, leaving 13 bases between them. The CDR3 contains 14 residues. The CDR3 loop reads CASRRPGQQETQYF. The CDR3 bases are TGTGCCAGCAGGCGGCCGGGACAACAAGAGACCCAGTACTTC.

This clonotype was detected many times. CDR3 sequence (DNA): TGTGCCAGCAGTTTGGGAGGGACGGCGAACACCGGGGAGCTGTTTTTT. This gives the protein CASSLGGTANTGELFF. The chain is built from TRBV12-3 or TRBV12-4 and TRBJ2-2; TRBD2 aligns across 7 bases. With 3 bases clipped from V and 0 bases from J, the junction kept 4 bases outside the gene matches. The CDR3 length is 16 residues.

The chain uses TRBV29-1 and TRBJ1-5; D is perhaps TRBD1 (5 bases). CDR3 length equals 14 residues. Germline assignment: CDR1 SQVTM and CDR2 ANQGSEA. V shed 6 bases and J shed 5 bases, with 17 bases lying between them. The CDR3 is CSVITDSIYQPQHF. DNA of the CDR3: TGCAGCGTCATCACCGACAGCATTTATCAGCCCCAGCATTTT.